This T cell receptor (beta chain) appears in the sequencing data of a study of identical twins. This clonotype was observed a few times. V lost 8 bases to trimming and J lost 1 base, with 8 bases between them. The CDR3 contains 12 residues. Germline V CDR1 and CDR2: SEHNR, FQNEAQ (reference sequence). TCRdb independently ran MiXCR on the 5' RACE reads; one entry per CDR3 protein. Among around 250,000 distinct CDR3 sequences, 9.5% to 15% were seen once, and the ten largest hold roughly 3.7%. This same sample was also part of a study on yellow fever vaccine responses in identical twins. According to that study: Twins' vaccine T cell response reportedly seemed partly convergent, partly personalized.

The receptor was isolated from a young woman in good health. The chain uses TRBV7-9 and TRBJ1-1, with a tentative D call TRBD1 (5 bases). Specimen: memory (CD45RO+) T cells sorted from blood. CDR3 DNA sequence: TGTGCCAGCTCCGGGGGGAACACTGAAGCTTTCTTT. Amino acids: CASSGGNTEAFF.